The clone carrying this TCR beta chain has only a few counts. Its matching antigen is unknown. Other DNA sequences in this specimen translate into the identical CDR3. This specimen belongs to a study of shared clonotypes between healthy human individuals. Study-wide results and caveats: Rarefaction exposed incomplete sorted-subset sequencing despite large depth. It was expected that sequencing depth would affect clonotype sharing among donors.

Using immunoSEQ multiplex PCR, the repertoire was profiled, and TCRdb retains in-frame clones only, with some absent. Of approximately 980,000 clones in the sample, 70% to 85% were seen once. V was shortened by 2 bases and J by 1 base, with 8 bases between the two germline ends. The CDR3 covers 14 residues. CDR1 and CDR2 (germline): MNHNS, SASEGT. The chain recombines TRBV6-1 with TRBJ1-1; TRBD1 is a possible D gene (5 bases). The clonotype was recovered from a man younger than 30 in good health. The source material was memory CD4+ T cells sorted from blood. Subset specified: CD45RA-negative fraction. CDR3 in DNA: TGTGCCAGCAGTGAACCGGGACGGAACACTGAAGCTTTCTTT. As protein: CASSEPGRNTEAFF.